This passage covers 25 T cell receptor beta chains from one sample sequenced in a study of blood T cell repertoires in COVID-19. Only in-frame clones appear in the TCRdb table, and some are missing; sequencing was by immunoSEQ multiplex PCR. This table has over 150,000 clones, about 86% appearing once. The specimen sequenced was peripheral blood. Every receptor here comes from a woman aged 60-70 years with acute or convalescent COVID-19.

V and J are TRBV19 and TRBJ1-6; 8 nucleotides line up with TRBD1. Germline V lookup: CDR1 LNHDA, CDR2 SQIVND (reference sequence). J lost 6 bases, V lost 5 bases, and 3 bases had no gene match. The CDR3 runs to 14 residues. The CDR3 protein is CASSGTGLNSPLHF. CDR3 in DNA: TGTGCCAGTAGTGGGACAGGTCTTAATTCACCCCTCCACTTT.

This clone was recorded a few times. V and J are TRBV9 and TRBJ1-4; possible D gene TRBD1, 5 bases. Germline CDR1 and CDR2: SGDLS and YYNGEE. CDR3 size: 16 residues. V lost 4 bases, J lost 1 base, and 14 bases lay in between. CDR3 nucleotide sequence: TGTGCCAGCAGCCCCACAGGCCTTAGAACTAATGAAAAACTGTTTTTT. Translation gives CASSPTGLRTNEKLFF.

This clone has a handful of counts. The chain employs TRBV11-3 and TRBJ2-1, with 7 bases matching TRBD1. V shed 5 bases and J 5 bases; nucleotides not matched to a gene: 6. In germline, CDR1 is SGHNT, CDR2 YENEEA. The CDR3 is made up of 14 amino acids. The CDR3 sequence is CASSPGGRDNEQFF. The DNA for the CDR3 is TGTGCCAGCAGCCCAGGGGGACGGGACAATGAGCAGTTCTTC.

This clone came up once. The chain uses TRBV18 and TRBJ2-1; 11 bases align to TRBD2. The CDR3 totals 13 residues. Germline CDR1 reads KGHSH; CDR2 reads LQKENI. V trimming: 6 bases; J trimming: 9 bases; junction bases outside the gene matches: 4. CDR3: CASSSGGEGEQFF. CDR3 DNA sequence: TGTGCCAGCTCTAGCGGGGGGGAAGGTGAGCAGTTCTTC.

The rearrangement joins TRBV20-1 to TRBJ1-2; 8 bases are a match to TRBD1. Germline values: CDR1 DFQATT, CDR2 SNEGSKA (reference sequence). Trimming at V came to 3 bases and at J to 8 bases, leaving 11 bases not matched to a gene. The CDR3 is made up of 14 amino acids. As DNA, the CDR3 is TGCAGTGCTAGTTCCCGGCAGGGGGCAGGAGGCTACACCTTC. Its translation is CSASSRQGAGGYTF.

This clone was seen a few times. V gene TRBV2 combines with J gene TRBJ1-2, with a possible D match to TRBD1 (5 bases). The germline gives CDR1 SNHLY, CDR2 FYNNEI. The CDR3 is 14 amino acids. Deletions cut 4 bases from V and 1 base from J, with 10 bases between. The CDR3 loop is CASSVRQSNYGYTF. Written as DNA, the CDR3 is TGTGCCAGCAGTGTCCGACAGAGTAACTATGGCTACACCTTC. Looking up the rest from reference TRBV2 and TRBJ1-2 gives the full variable domain: EPEVTQTPSHQVTQMGQEVILRCVPISNHLYFYWYRQILGQKVEFLVSFYNNEISEKSEIFDDQFSVERPDGSNFTLKIRSTKLEDSAMYFCASSVRQSNYGYTFGSGTRLTVV.

The chain recombines TRBV6-5 with TRBJ2-1; D is unresolved. There are 11 residues in the CDR3. Germline CDR1 and CDR2: MNHEY and SVGAGI. V was shortened by 6 bases and J by 14 bases, with 14 bases between the two germline ends. The CDR3 spells CASSLGTTKFF. The CDR3 bases are TGTGCCAGCAGCCTCGGTACTACAAAGTTCTTC.

The CDR3 loop reads CASSLGQNEKLFF. CDR3 DNA: TGTGCCAGCTCACTTGGACAAAATGAAAAACTGTTTTTT. The chain couples TRBV18 to TRBJ1-4, with a tentative D call TRBD1 (5 bases). Germline V gives CDR1 KGHSH, CDR2 LQKENI. Trimming removed 4 bases at V and 5 bases at J, with 8 bases between. The CDR3 has 13 residues.

CDR3 nucleotides: TGTGCCAGCAGCGATGGACAGGTTAATCAGCCCCAGCATTTT. It encodes CASSDGQVNQPQHF. The chain combines TRBV7-8 with TRBJ1-5; 7 bases fit TRBD1. The CDR3 has 14 residues. V was clipped by 5 bases and J by 4 bases; unmatched bases: 5. Germline CDR1 is SGHVS and CDR2 is FQNEAQ.

V is TRBV6-5 and J is TRBJ1-3, with a possible D match to TRBD1 (5 bases). Trimming shortened V by 5 bases and J by 3 bases, and 14 bases separated the two germline ends. The CDR3 is 15 amino acids. Germline V lookup: CDR1 MNHEY, CDR2 SVGAGI. CDR3 in DNA: TGTGCCAGCAGTCCCCTTGGGGGGATTGGAAACACCATATATTTT. Residues: CASSPLGGIGNTIYF.

This chain joins TRBV7-9 and TRBJ2-7; D possibly corresponds to TRBD1 (5 bases). CDR3 size: 14 residues. Trimming pared 8 bases from V and 0 bases from J, leaving 14 bases between. CDR1 is SEHNR and CDR2 is FQNEAQ in the germline V gene (reference sequence). Written as DNA, the CDR3 is TGTGCCAGCTCGACAGCGAAGAGCTCCTACGAGCAGTACGTC. It encodes CASSTAKSSYEQYV.

The V gene is TRBV7-9, the J gene TRBJ2-7; weak D call: TRBD2 (5 bases). The CDR3 is 15 amino acids. Between the trimmed V and J ends, which lost 5 bases and 5 bases, there was a span of 19 bases. The germline V gene encodes CDR1 SEHNR and CDR2 FQNEAQ (reference sequence). CDR3 loop: CASSPPGIPAHEQYF. CDR3 DNA sequence: TGTGCCAGCAGCCCTCCCGGGATCCCCGCCCACGAGCAGTACTTC. Variable domain in full (rest from reference TRBV7-9 and TRBJ2-7): DTGVSQNPRHKITKRGQNVTFRCDPISEHNRLYWYRQTLGQGPEFLTYFQNEAQLEKSRLLSDRFSAERPKGSFSTLEIQRTEQGDSAMYLCASSPPGIPAHEQYFGPGTRLTVT.

The chain links TRBV28 to TRBJ1-2, with 9 bases that match TRBD1. After removal of 2 bases from V and 1 base from J, the junction contained 8 bases not matched to a gene. Per germline, CDR1 MDHEN and CDR2 SYDVKM. The CDR3 consists of 17 residues. CDR3 nucleotide sequence: TGTGCCAGCAGTTTAACCGGGACAGGGCCCAGTAACTATGGCTACACCTTC. Protein product: CASSLTGTGPSNYGYTF.

The chain joins TRBV3-1 (or the pseudogene TRBV3-2) to TRBJ1-2; the D gene is possibly TRBD1 (5 bases). Deletions cut 4 bases from V and 6 bases from J, with 12 bases between. This CDR3 is built from 13 residues. Germline-derived CDR1 and CDR2 are LGHDT and YNNKEL (reference sequence). The CDR3 loop reads CASSPRGGDGYTF. In nucleotides, the CDR3 is TGTGCCAGCAGCCCCCGAGGAGGGGATGGCTACACCTTC.

The chain is built from TRBV27 and TRBJ1-5, with a weak D call TRBD1 (5 bases). The CDR3 is made up of 16 amino acids. Trimming stripped 4 bases from V and 1 base from J, with 14 bases between. Germline loops: CDR1 MNHEY, CDR2 SMNVEV (reference sequence). CDR3 region: CASSSYGDWSNQPQHF. CDR3 in DNA: TGTGCCAGCAGTTCCTATGGGGACTGGAGCAATCAGCCCCAGCATTTT.

The rearrangement links TRBV12-3 or TRBV12-4 to TRBJ2-2, with TRBD1 identical over 8 bases. The CDR3 consists of 13 residues. The trim removed 3 bases at V and 7 bases at J, leaving 1 base unmatched. The CDR3 sequence: CASSLTGVGELFF. CDR3 sequence (DNA): TGTGCCAGCAGTTTGACAGGGGTCGGGGAGCTGTTTTTT.

This clone occurred once. Different DNA sequences within this sample yield the same CDR3. The chain links TRBV5-1 to TRBJ1-3; 9 bases agree with TRBD1. The length of the CDR3 is 14 residues. V lost 4 bases and J lost 4; bases outside the gene matches: 3. Germline CDR1 SGHRS, CDR2 YFSETQ. CDR3 nucleotide sequence: TGCGCCAGCAGCCTGGGACAGGGAGGAAACACCATATATTTT. Amino acid sequence: CASSLGQGGNTIYF.

The genes are TRBV7-9 and TRBJ1-6, with no clear D. Germline V gene sequence: CDR1 SEHNR, CDR2 FQNEAQ (reference sequence). V lost 5 bases and J 0 bases, leaving 5 bases between the germline ends. This CDR3 contains 14 residues. The CDR3 coding sequence is TGTGCCAGCAGCCGGAGCTCCTATAATTCACCCCTCCACTTT. Encoded protein: CASSRSSYNSPLHF.

The chain uses TRBV7-2 and TRBJ1-5, with TRBD1 as a possible D gene (6 bases). CDR1 SGHTA and CDR2 FQGNSA come from the germline V gene. The length of the CDR3 is 15 residues. V shed 7 bases and J shed 1 base, with 14 bases lying between them. The CDR3 sequence: CASMPVGGSNQPQHF. The CDR3 region has the DNA TGTGCCAGCATGCCTGTTGGGGGCAGCAATCAGCCCCAGCATTTT.

The chain joins TRBV10-3 to TRBJ2-2, with 7 positions matching TRBD1. This CDR3 contains 16 residues. After removal of 3 bases from V and 0 bases from J, the junction contained 4 bases not matched to a gene. Germline CDR1 is ENHRY and CDR2 is SYGVKD. The CDR3 loop reads CAISDTDRTNTGELFF. In DNA, the CDR3 is TGTGCCATCAGTGATACGGACAGGACGAACACCGGGGAGCTGTTTTTT.

This rearrangement joins TRBV3-1 (or the pseudogene TRBV3-2) to TRBJ1-4; possible D gene TRBD1, 6 bases. The CDR3 covers 17 residues. From germline, CDR1 is LGHDT and CDR2 YNNKEL (reference sequence). V shed 5 bases and J shed 6 bases, with 22 bases lying between them. The CDR3 nucleotides are TGTGCCAGCAGCTTGCGGACGGGGGGGAAGGGGGATGAAAAACTGTTTTTT. Translating it yields CASSLRTGGKGDEKLFF.

CDR3 region: CASRARWAGLAGELFF. The CDR3, as DNA: TGCGCCAGCAGGGCCAGGTGGGCAGGGTTGGCCGGGGAGCTGTTTTTT. The rearrangement links TRBV5-1 to TRBJ2-2, with a possible D match to TRBD1 (5 bases). Per the germline V gene, CDR1 is SGHRS and CDR2 is YFSETQ. The V and J ends lost 5 bases and 6 bases respectively, with 20 bases between them. This CDR3 has 16 residues.

The rearrangement uses TRBV28 and TRBJ2-5, with D perhaps matching TRBD1 (5 bases). CDR1 and CDR2 from the germline V gene are MDHEN and SYDVKM. CDR3 size: 13 residues. Trimming took 5 bases from V and 4 from J, leaving 11 bases between them. CDR3 in DNA: TGTGCCAGCAGTGATCAGGGTATAGAGACCCAGTACTTC. This encodes CASSDQGIETQYF.

This sequence joins TRBV12-3 or TRBV12-4 and TRBJ2-7; TRBD2 is a possible D gene (6 bases). Trimming took off 5 bases at V and 3 bases at J, with 11 bases between the two ends. This CDR3 has 13 amino acids. In nucleotides, the CDR3 is TGTGCCAGCAGTCCCCGGGGGAGCTACGAGCAGTACTTC. Translation: CASSPRGSYEQYF.

The rearrangement joins TRBV2 to TRBJ2-3; weak D call: TRBD2 (5 bases). This CDR3 comprises 14 residues. Trimming shortened V by 1 base and J by 3 bases, and 8 bases separated the two germline ends. Germline V lookup: CDR1 SNHLY, CDR2 FYNNEI. The CDR3 coding sequence is TGTGCCAGCAGTGAAGTTGAGGGAACAGATACGCAGTATTTT. It codes for CASSEVEGTDTQYF.